The source of this T cell receptor beta chain is a study of cytomegalovirus exposure and HLA in healthy donors. Trimming stripped 1 base from V and 2 bases from J, with 18 bases between. This CDR3 is built from 17 residues. Per the germline V gene, CDR1 is SGHNT and CDR2 is YENEEA. Amplification used 60 Vbeta primers and 13 Jbeta primers. Using immunoSEQ multiplex PCR, the repertoire was profiled, and TCRdb retains in-frame clones only, with some absent. The sample has about 110,000 clones, more than 65% seen once. This receptor was obtained from a boy younger than 18 in good health and CMV-seronegative. The V and J genes are TRBV11-3 and TRBJ2-7; D may be TRBD2 (5 bases). What was sequenced was PBMCs. Written as DNA, the CDR3 is TGTGCCAGCAGCTTAGCGGCCGAACGGCTAGCCGCCTACGAGCAGTACTTC. This encodes CASSLAAERLAAYEQYF. The variable domain in full, with the rest retrieved from reference TRBV11-3 and TRBJ2-7, is EAGVVQSPRYKIIEKKQPVAFWCNPISGHNTLYWYLQNLGQGPELLIRYENEEAVDDSQLPKDRFSAERLKGVDSTLKIQPAELGDSAVYLCASSLAAERLAAYEQYFGPGTRLTVT.